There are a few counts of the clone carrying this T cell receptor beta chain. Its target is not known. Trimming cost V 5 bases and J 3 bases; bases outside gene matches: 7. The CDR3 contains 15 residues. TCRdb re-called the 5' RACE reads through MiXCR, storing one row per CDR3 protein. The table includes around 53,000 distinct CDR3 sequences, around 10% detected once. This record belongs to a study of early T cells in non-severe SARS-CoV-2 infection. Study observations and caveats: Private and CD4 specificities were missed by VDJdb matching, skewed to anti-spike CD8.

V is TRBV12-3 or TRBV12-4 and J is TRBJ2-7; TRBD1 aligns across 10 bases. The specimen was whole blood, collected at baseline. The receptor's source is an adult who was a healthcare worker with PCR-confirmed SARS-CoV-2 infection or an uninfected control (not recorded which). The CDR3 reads CASSEGQGPLYEQYF. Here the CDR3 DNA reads TGTGCCAGCAGTGAGGGACAGGGGCCCCTCTACGAGCAGTACTTC.